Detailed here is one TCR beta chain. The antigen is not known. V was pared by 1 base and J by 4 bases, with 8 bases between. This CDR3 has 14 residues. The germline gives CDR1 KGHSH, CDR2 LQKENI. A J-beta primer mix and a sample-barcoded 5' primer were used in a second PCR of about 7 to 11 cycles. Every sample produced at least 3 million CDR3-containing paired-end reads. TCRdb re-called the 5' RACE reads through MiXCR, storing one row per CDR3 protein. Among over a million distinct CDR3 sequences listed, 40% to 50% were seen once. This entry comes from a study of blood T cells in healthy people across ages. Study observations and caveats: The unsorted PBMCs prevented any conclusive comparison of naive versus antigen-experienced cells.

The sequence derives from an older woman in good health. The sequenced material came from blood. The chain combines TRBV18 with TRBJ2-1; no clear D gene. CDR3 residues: CASSPRRIYNEQFF. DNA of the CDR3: TGTGCCAGCTCACCACGACGGATATACAATGAGCAGTTCTTC. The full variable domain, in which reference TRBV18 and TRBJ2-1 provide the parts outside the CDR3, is NAGVMQNPRHLVRRRGQEARLRCSPMKGHSHVYWYRQLPEEGLKFMVYLQKENIIDESGMPKERFSAEFPKEGPSILRIQQVVRGDSAAYFCASSPRRIYNEQFFGPGTRLTVL.